The entry below gives a single TCR beta chain sequence along with its context. The target antigen is unknown. The sample belongs to a study of neurological immune-mediated disorders. The team produced cDNA through 5'RACE using 10-nucleotide random UMIs. A single record per CDR3 protein comes from TCRdb applying MiXCR to the 5' RACE reads. Of about 40,000 distinct CDR3 sequences in the sample, 11% to 15% were seen once. Study-level points and caveats: Subjects shared no identical expanded-clone CDR3 amino acid sequences, suggesting private TCR-beta repertoires in all groups.

The V end was cut by 0 bases, the J end by 2 bases, with 8 bases between. CDR1 is LNHNV and CDR2 is YYDKDF in the germline V gene (reference sequence). The CDR3 has 14 amino acids. This TCR came from a woman in her 50s with HTLV-1-associated myelopathy (HAM/TSP). The sample comprised PBMCs. The J gene is TRBJ2-7, the V gene TRBV15, with D possibly being TRBD1 (5 bases). The CDR3 reads CATSRDWGTYEQYF. The CDR3 nucleotides read TGTGCCACCAGCAGAGATTGGGGCACCTACGAGCAGTACTTC.